The clone carrying this TCR beta chain was seen only once. Its antigen is still unknown. These data are taken from a study of T cells in Graves' hyperthyroidism and ophthalmopathy. General study points: Separation of ophthalmopathy from stable hyperthyroidism was achieved by a 13 V-J model.

CDR3 length: 12 amino acids. Deletions cut 5 bases from V and 6 bases from J, with 10 bases between. Germline assignment: CDR1 SEHNR and CDR2 FQNEAQ (reference sequence). Researchers amplified the TCR beta CDR3 regions from RNA transcripts. TCR CDR3 underwent first-round RT-PCR with the HTBI primer set. TCRdb ran MiXCR on the multiplex PCR reads and lists one entry per CDR3 protein. The sample lists approximately 430,000 distinct CDR3 sequences; more than 15% were seen once. What was sequenced was blood. The sequence was obtained from a woman aged 18-29 years with Graves' hyperthyroidism. This chain connects TRBV7-9 to TRBJ1-1; D ambiguous. The DNA for the CDR3 is TGTGCCAGCAGCCTCCGCCCGGCTGAAGCTTTCTTT. Encoded protein: CASSLRPAEAFF.